This section outlines one T cell receptor beta chain sequence together with its context. What this receptor recognizes is not known. Base qualities are not provided; no much larger clone lies one nucleotide away. This specimen comes from a study of cytomegalovirus exposure and HLA in healthy donors listed by TCRdb under 2017. For the study in its entirety: In an earlier analysis of 450 to 750 of the donors, 250 to 300 Gb of sequence data and 90 million to 120 million unique TCR beta sequences from about 179 million T cells were reported. About 280 gigabases of sequencing data and 75 million to 85 million unique TCR sequences made up an early release that covered several hundred HLA-typed donors. Of the 398 genotyped donors, approximately 83% fell in the genetic ancestry cluster associated with self-reported Caucasian donors. The aim of the study was to test whether cataloging public T cell receptors could identify signatures of past pathogen exposure. The T cell repertoires of some 670 subjects were profiled by immunosequencing and related to cytomegalovirus serostatus. Besides the first cohort of 500 to 700 subjects, a separate validation cohort made up of 90 to 150 different subjects was used. The study combined high-throughput TCR immunosequencing, statistical association of individual TCRs with disease status, and machine learning to predict cytomegalovirus infection status. In a later analysis, previously published TCR beta repertoires from 666 donors were re-analyzed and high-resolution HLA genotyping was added so that TCR occurrence patterns could be studied. In the later analysis, no new phenotypic data were used to find candidate immune exposures; instead, reliance was placed on TCR beta sequences and their occurrence across donors. An earlier analysis of around 580 of the donors used high-throughput TCR beta sequencing to judge whether each TCR beta V gene segment behaved as functional or pseudogenic. Alongside the repertoire data, information on donor age, sex, ethnicity and CMV serostatus was compiled. Genome-wide SNP genotypes for about 65% of the roughly 670 donors were used in a later genetic analysis, which treated that subset as a discovery cohort. All discovery cohort repertoires had been generated on a single sequencing platform. HLA typing included class I and class II loci at four-digit resolution. Typing coverage differed by locus: A, B, C, DRB1 and DQB1 were typed in about 620-640 donors, DQA1 in about 500, DPA1 in 600 to 610, and DPB1 in approximately 450. Because of strong linkage in the cohort, roughly five DR-DQ haplotypes were treated as single units for association and clustering. Across approximately 400 genotyped donors of the cohort, an average of approximately 240,000 unique TCR beta nucleotide sequences per donor were sequenced, and 15% to 20% of those sequences were non-productive.

The cohort comprised several hundred healthy bone marrow donors. At the time of sampling, all cohort members were nominally healthy, though unrecorded immune exposures were likely present. The donor was CMV seropositive and was included in the group of 250 to 350 seropositive cohort members. Each donor provided a peripheral blood sample, and peripheral blood mononuclear cells were used for TCR beta sequencing. The Qiagen DNeasy Blood Extraction Kit was used to extract genomic DNA from the blood cell samples. Libraries were constructed by the immunoSEQ multiplex PCR assay. For the multiplex PCR, a mixture combining 60 forward primers for TCR Vbeta segments and 13 reverse primers for TCR Jbeta segments was used. Amplification of the CDR3 region of rearranged TCR beta genes was performed with a multiplex PCR assay on genomic DNA. The Illumina HiSeq System was used to sequence the amplified TCR beta libraries as 87-base-pair reads. The original methods were these. Across the 500 to 700 repertoires, a later analysis counted roughly 84 million unique TCR beta chains, 9.5 million to 13 million of which were shared by at least two donors. A nearest-neighbor algorithm error-corrected the raw reads and collapsed the reads into unique sequences, merging closely related sequences to remove PCR and sequencing errors. Alignment of CDR3 sequences to IMGT reference sequences was used to assign V, D and J gene segments. Each retained sequence needed at least a six-nucleotide match to both a V gene segment and a J gene segment. A rearrangement counted as productive if the CDR3 had no stop codons and remained in frame with V and J, and every other rearrangement counted as non-productive. Following IMGT convention, CDR3 was defined as the stretch from the second conserved V-encoded cysteine to the conserved J-encoded phenylalanine. Sequences without an unambiguous match to a single V gene segment were excluded from the earlier analysis of about 600 of the donors. In an earlier analysis of around 590 of the donors, a V segment was called functional when productive rearrangements were above 56.7%, and segregating when the standard deviation between donors exceeded 5%. To diagnose cytomegalovirus status from the catalog of TCR beta chain sequences, a statistical classification framework was built. A later analysis assigned V and J genes by comparing TCR nucleotide sequences with IMGT/GENE-DB human TR gene sequences. In a later analysis, CDR3 sequences and most-parsimonious VDJ recombination scenarios were assigned using the TCRdist pipeline. In a later analysis, each TCR beta chain was defined by its CDR3 amino acid sequence together with its V-gene family, and reads without a unique V-gene family were excluded. In a later analysis, some 600 highly shared, low-generation-probability nucleotide sequences were removed to address suspected cross-contamination and a sequencing artifact. For each public chain, a later analysis derived a clonal expansion index from normalized ranks of inferred template counts within each repertoire. In a later analysis, generation probabilities were computed using a VDJ recombination model fitted to out-of-frame rearrangements, and the results were checked against IGoR. A later analysis scored TCR-TCR, TCR-HLA and TCR-CMV co-occurrence with hypergeometric tests, applying a repertoire-size bias correction to TCR pairs. A later analysis estimated false discovery rates by permuting HLA or CMV assignments 20 times. In a later analysis, co-occurring TCRs were grouped with DBSCAN, and TCRdist sequence similarity was added when clustering was performed within HLA-allele-positive subsets. Co-occurrence clustering excluded repertoires with fewer than 30,000 or more than 120,000 public chains, plus five with anomalous nucleotide sharing. TCRdb mirrors the immuneACCESS table, restricted to in-frame sequences. Some clones are absent from its copies; in checked studies, under half trace to an unresolved V gene, and the reason for the others is unknown. Clone size and the V and J calls come from that table; the DNA yielded D and trimming. The table for this sample lists 150,000 or so clones; 80% of them were counted only once. The biggest ten clones account for about 13% of the sample.

The junction shows trimming of 4 bases on V and 0 bases on J, plus 8 bases between the germline ends. From a lookup of the germline V gene, CDR1 and CDR2 are SGHRS and YFSETQ. Including the terminal cysteine and phenylalanine, the CDR3 comprises 15 residues. Only the CDR3 DNA is retained, 45 bases long and in frame from the first base. The research as a whole found: It was suggested by the authors that the approach could potentially be generalized to other disease states and immunological phenotypes. A further reported finding was that TCR beta sequences accurately predicted the HLA-A and HLA-B alleles for most subjects in the first cohort. In both the original and validation cohorts, the classifier was reported to diagnose cytomegalovirus status with high specificity and sensitivity. A later analysis found that HLA-associated TCR beta chains were more clonally expanded and had lower generation probabilities than equally common non-associated chains. At a false discovery rate of 0.05, a later analysis linked 16,951 TCR beta sequences to specific HLA alleles. According to a later genetic analysis, donors in an Asian-associated ancestry cluster had fewer N-insertions in productive TCRs than the roughly 670-donor mean. The only immune exposure information available for the cohort was CMV serostatus. In an earlier analysis of fewer than 700 of the donors, most TCR beta V segments appeared in productive rearrangements about 90% or about 30% of the time, broadly matching IMGT annotations. Most TCR sequences were observed very rarely across donors, whereas some public TCRs were present in many individuals. According to a later analysis, most CMV-associated TCR beta chains appeared to be HLA-restricted, and the HLA associations seemed to be driven largely by CMV exposure. A later genetic analysis associated a missense DCLRE1C variant with V-gene and J-gene trimming of TCR beta chains, and an independent cohort replicated the association. According to a later analysis, TCR association rates differed among HLA loci, with DRB1 alleles showing the most associated TCRs and HLA-C alleles showing the fewest. Correlated functional status among segregating V segments might be attributable to linkage disequilibrium, but an unknown experimental factor could not be ruled out. The presence/absence analyses assumed that sequencing depth was roughly uniform across donors, and that assumption may not be true. A cluster of highly shared sequence variants was judged likely to represent a technical artifact of the sequencing pipeline. HLA typing was unavailable for some donors at each locus, so association tests used only the typed subset. Some IMGT-functional V segments, including TRBV6-2 and TRBV6-3, could not be distinguished by the 87-base-pair reads and were therefore excluded. The earlier analysis of 587 of the donors excluded approximately 17 rarely observed V segments, including chromosome 9 orphons, because counts were too low. Three of the identified cytomegalovirus-associated TCR beta chains were confirmed in vitro to be specific for cytomegalovirus antigens. According to a later analysis, parvovirus B19, influenza, CMV and Epstein-Barr virus appeared linked to several top co-occurrence clusters. When HLA alleles, especially DR and DQ, strongly co-occurred, attributing TCR associations to individual alleles was difficult. A total of 150 or so TCR beta chains were listed by the study as associated with cytomegalovirus. This cohort had only TCR beta chains sequenced, and the lack of alpha or paired-chain data limited which features could be detected.

The sequence was collected from a man in his thirties or forties in good health and CMV-seropositive. Recombination joined TRBV5-1 with TRBJ2-6; the D gene cannot be named for sure. Sequenced sample: PBMCs. In nucleotides, the sequence is TGCGCCAGCAGCGCGCTGAGCTCTGGGGCCAACGTCCTGACTTTC. This gives the protein CASSALSSGANVLTF.